This TCR beta chain was sequenced for a study of blood T cell repertoires in COVID-19. Study as a whole: The cDNA or gDNA used as material had been derived from T cells, B-cell-depleted T cells, or PBMCs.

This CDR3 spans 16 amino acids. Germline assignment: CDR1 LGHDT and CDR2 YNNKEL (reference sequence). Trimming left V 4 bases short and J 0 bases short, with 12 bases between. In assigning cohorts, the study relied on participant-reported clinical history. Sequencing was performed with immunoSEQ multiplex PCR; in TCRdb, only in-frame clones are kept and a portion is missing. The sample lists 110,000 to 150,000 clones; 70% to 90% were seen once. The origin of this receptor is a man aged 50-59 years who had recovered from COVID-19. Sequenced sample: PBMCs or T cells enriched from blood (not recorded which). The chain combines TRBV3-1 (or the pseudogene TRBV3-2) with TRBJ1-4; D is perhaps TRBD1 (6 bases). The CDR3 here is CASSPRGTATNEKLFF. CDR3 coding DNA: TGTGCCAGCAGCCCCAGGGGAACAGCAACTAATGAAAAACTGTTTTTT.